Each of the 5 T cell receptor beta chains below was sequenced from the same sample in a study of T cell clones after liver transplantation. TCRdb keeps only in-frame clones here, not all; method: immunoSEQ multiplex PCR. The data show about 45,000 clones, roughly 86% seen once. The sample here was CD4+ T cells from blood, taken 24 months after liver transplant. The receptors stem from a human patient who received a liver transplant. The T cells may partly be graft donor cells.

V is TRBV5-6 and J is TRBJ1-1; TRBD1 matches at 7 bases. The CDR3 has 15 residues. V lost 4 bases to trimming and J lost 7 bases; unmatched junction nucleotides: 13. CDR1 is SGHDT and CDR2 is YYEEEE in the germline V gene. The CDR3 region has the DNA TGTGCCAGCAGCAAACGATTAGCCGGACAGGTTGAAGCTTTCTTT. It yields the protein CASSKRLAGQVEAFF.

The rearrangement joins TRBV5-1 to TRBJ1-2; D unresolved. V lost 2 bases to trimming and J lost 6 bases, with 5 bases between them. The CDR3 has 11 residues. Germline V gene sequence: CDR1 SGHRS, CDR2 YFSETQ. The CDR3 nucleotides read TGCGCCAGCAGCTTCAGAGATGGCTACACCTTC. It codes for CASSFRDGYTF. Variable domain in full (rest from reference TRBV5-1 and TRBJ1-2): KAGVTQTPRYLIKTRGQQVTLSCSPISGHRSVSWYQQTPGQGLQFLFEYFSETQRNKGNFPGRFSGRQFSNSRSEMNVSTLELGDSALYLCASSFRDGYTFGSGTRLTVV.

The gene calls are TRBV29-1 and TRBJ1-2; the match to TRBD1 covers 9 bases. Germline CDR1 SQVTM, CDR2 ANQGSEA. There are 13 residues in the CDR3. V lost 7 bases, J lost 2 bases, and 5 bases stayed unmatched. The CDR3 region is CSAPGQGNYGYTF. DNA for the CDR3: TGCAGCGCCCCTGGACAGGGGAACTATGGCTACACCTTC.

The chain carries TRBV7-9 and TRBJ1-2; maybe TRBD1 (5 bases). Germline CDR1 SEHNR, CDR2 FQNEAQ (reference sequence). The germline V and J ends were trimmed by 3 bases and 6 bases, with 11 bases remaining between them. The CDR3 is 13 residues long. The CDR3 nucleotides are TGTGCCAGCAGCTTTGACAGACCGAATGGCTACACCTTC. Translating gives CASSFDRPNGYTF.

The gene calls are TRBV5-1 and TRBJ2-7; D unclear. This CDR3 is 14 amino acids long. Germline-derived CDR1 and CDR2 are SGHRS and YFSETQ. Trimming left V 1 base short and J 2 bases short, with 10 bases between. CDR3 bases: TGCGCCAGCAGCTTGCACGTGAGGCCCTACGAGCAGTACTTC. Amino acids: CASSLHVRPYEQYF.